This TCR beta chain stems from a study of OX40 agonist ivuxolimab in advanced cancers. Assay used: immunoSEQ multiplex PCR; TCRdb lists only in-frame clones, some missing. The repertoire has approximately 100,000 clones, around 88% of them found once; the top ten carry about 0.5%. This CDR3 spans 13 amino acids. The germline gives CDR1 SGHTA, CDR2 FQGTGA. V was pared by 7 bases and J by 9 bases, with 16 bases between. The clonotype was recovered from an adult with an advanced solid tumor such as melanoma, head and neck, liver or kidney cancer. The material was CD4+ or CD8+ T cells sorted from blood, obtained in a trial of the OX40 agonist ivuxolimab. The chain carries TRBV7-3 and TRBJ2-1; possibly TRBD1 or TRBD2 for D (6 bases each). The CDR3, as DNA: TGTGCCAGCACCTCGGGACTGGGGGCTGAGCAGTTCTTC. It is translated as CASTSGLGAEQFF.